The clone carrying this TCR beta chain was observed a handful of times. The antigen remains undetermined. J was trimmed by 1 base and V by 2 bases; bases with no gene match: 1. The CDR3 sequence is 16 residues long. Germline V gives CDR1 SEHNR, CDR2 FQNEAQ (reference sequence). Template switching added a universal primer binding site, and final cDNA carried unique molecular identifiers. TCRdb reanalysed the 5' RACE reads using MiXCR and keeps one entry per CDR3 protein. The sample holds hundreds of thousands of distinct CDR3 sequences; 8.5% to 9.5% are singletons and the top ten take approximately 0.89%. The data originate from a study of identical twins. The study's findings and limits: Fewer insertions were carried by abundant cord blood beta clonotypes, but none was seen in memory repertoires. Beta out-of-frame sequences showed weaker excess twin sharing.

Separately, the same data were catalogued under a study of yellow fever vaccine responses in identical twins.

This clonotype originated in a woman under 30 in good health. The chain employs TRBV7-9 and TRBJ2-2; 10 bases agree with TRBD2. Sequencing was performed on PBMCs. In DNA, the CDR3 is TGTGCCAGCAGCTTATCTAGCGGGGGGAACACCGGGGAGCTGTTTTTT. Its translation is CASSLSSGGNTGELFF.